Shown below are 18 T cell receptor beta chains from a single sample sequenced in a study of molecular identifiers for immune sequencing clone quantification. TCRdb re-analysed the PCR reads in MiXCR, keeping a single row per CDR3 protein. The table has about 67,000 distinct CDR3 sequences, over 15% seen once. The sequenced material came from naive CD8+ T cells from blood, with Jurkat cell RNA spiked in. Subset indicated: FACS-sorted CD8+CD4-CCR7+CD45RA+ naive T cells. These TCRs come from a human donor in good health. Some libraries in this study had Jurkat cell RNA spiked in.

The chain joins TRBV3-1 to TRBJ2-7; 8 positions match TRBD2. The V and J ends lost 1 base and 2 bases, in that order; junction bases with no gene match: 19. The CDR3 length is 20 residues. The germline gives CDR1 LGHDT, CDR2 YNNKEL (reference sequence). CDR3 amino acids: CASSQGSGRASGRSPYEQYF. Written as DNA, the CDR3 is TGTGCCAGCAGCCAAGGCTCGGGTAGGGCTAGCGGGCGTAGCCCCTACGAGCAGTACTTC.

The J gene is TRBJ2-2, the V gene TRBV6-2 or TRBV6-3, with no clear D. Germline CDR1 and CDR2: MNHEY and SVGEGT. V dropped 1 base and J dropped 9 bases, with 9 bases sitting between them. The CDR3 sequence is 13 residues long. The CDR3 region has the DNA TGTGCCAGCAGTTACTTGGGGAATCGGGAGCTGTTTTTT. Translated, it gives CASSYLGNRELFF.

This clonotype was found once. The genes are TRBV27 and TRBJ2-3; 7 nucleotides match TRBD2. Trimming removed 7 bases from V and 2 bases from J; junction bases left unmatched: 9. In germline, CDR1 is MNHEY, CDR2 SMNVEV (reference sequence). There are 15 residues in the CDR3. CDR3 protein: CASIPPAGATDTQYF. The CDR3 DNA reads as TGTGCCAGCATCCCCCCCGCGGGAGCCACAGATACGCAGTATTTT.

This clonotype occurred many times. CDR3 protein: CASSPIGGPPLHF. In DNA, the CDR3 is TGTGCCAGCAGCCCCATCGGGGGGCCACCCCTCCACTTT. This chain links TRBV9 with TRBJ1-6; maybe TRBD1 (6 bases). The CDR3 has 13 amino acids. Germline CDR1 SGDLS, CDR2 YYNGEE. V lost 4 bases to trimming and J lost 11 bases, with 13 bases between them.

This clonotype was seen at least ten times. The gene calls are TRBV28 and TRBJ2-3; D is tentatively TRBD1 or TRBD2 (5 bases each). The CDR3 contains 20 residues. Germline V lookup: CDR1 MDHEN, CDR2 SYDVKM. Trimming removed 10 bases from V and 5 bases from J, with 37 bases in between. The CDR3 here is CAIPTGADDEPPVGRDTQYF. The DNA of the CDR3 is TGTGCCATCCCCACCGGGGCAGACGATGAACCCCCGGTTGGACGAGATACGCAGTATTTT. Together with reference TRBV28 and TRBJ2-3, the CDR3 gives the full variable domain: DVKVTQSSRYLVKRTGEKVFLECVQDMDHENMFWYRQDPGLGLRLIYFSYDVKMKEKGDIPEGYSVSREKKERFSLILESASTNQTSMYLCAIPTGADDEPPVGRDTQYFGPGTRLTVL.

The chain carries TRBV27 and TRBJ2-2; D not resolved. This CDR3 region has 12 residues. The germline CDR1 and CDR2 sequences are MNHEY and SMNVEV (reference sequence). With 1 base removed from V and 6 bases from J, the gap between germline ends came to 3 bases. The CDR3 region is CASSLLAGELFF. CDR3 sequence (DNA): TGTGCCAGCAGTTTATTGGCCGGGGAGCTGTTTTTT.

This clonotype was recorded at least ten times. The chain carries TRBV13 and TRBJ2-7, with TRBD2 matching 8 bases. V dropped 5 bases and J dropped 4; count of bases not matched to a gene: 13. The length of the CDR3 is 16 residues. CDR1 PRHDT and CDR2 FYEKMQ come from the germline V gene (reference sequence). The CDR3 spells CASSRRGGGDKYEQYF. DNA for the CDR3: TGTGCCAGCAGCCGCCGGGGGGGAGGGGATAAGTACGAGCAGTACTTC.

This clonotype was counted many times. Germline and junction disagree at one end, which may indicate a read error. The rearrangement uses TRBV4-1 and TRBJ2-1; D may be TRBD1 or TRBD2 (5 bases each). Germline lookup yields CDR1 MGHRA and CDR2 YSYEKL. This CDR3 has 17 amino acids. This chain's CDR3 is CASSQSGTAGFNNEQLF. CDR3 in DNA: TGCGCCAGCAGCCAAAGCGGAACGGCAGGGTTCAACAATGAGCAGCTCTTC.

This clonotype was found many times. V usage is TRBV7-9 and J usage is TRBJ2-7; 8 nucleotides align to TRBD1. The CDR3 is made up of 18 amino acids. The V segment lost 3 bases and the J segment 4 bases; nucleotides outside the gene matches: 17. The germline V gene has CDR1 SEHNR and CDR2 FQNEAQ (reference sequence). CDR3 DNA: TGTGCCAGCAGCTTTCTGCAGGGGGCGCTCCCCTCCTTTTACGAGCAGTACTTC. Translated, it gives CASSFLQGALPSFYEQYF.

This clonotype was counted only a few times. The chain recombines TRBV9 with TRBJ2-7, with 9 bases fitting TRBD1. The CDR3 has 14 amino acids. CDR1 and CDR2 (germline): SGDLS, YYNGEE. With 4 bases clipped from V and 5 bases from J, the junction kept 7 bases outside the gene matches. The CDR3 loop is CASSSGDRANEQYF. CDR3 nucleotide sequence: TGTGCCAGCAGCTCTGGGGACAGGGCGAACGAGCAGTACTTC.

Details on this clonotype: A much larger clone sits a single nucleotide away, making a read error possible. The rearrangement links TRBV19 to TRBJ2-2, with 10 nucleotides matching TRBD2. The CDR3 has 17 residues. Germline V lookup: CDR1 LNHDA, CDR2 SQIVND (reference sequence). For the CDR3, the DNA is TGTGCCAGTAGTATGGGTGAGCGGGAGGGCAGCACCGGGGAGCTGCTTTTT. The encoded protein is CASSMGEREGSTGELLF.

There are many counts of this clonotype. The J gene is TRBJ2-1, the V gene TRBV7-9; a weak D match, TRBD2 (6 bases). V lost 0 bases to trimming and J lost 6 bases, with 18 bases between them. CDR3 length: 17 amino acids. Per the germline V gene, CDR1 is SEHNR and CDR2 is FQNEAQ (reference sequence). CDR3 DNA: TGTGCCAGCAGCTTAGCGGGGGACTGGAAGAATGGCAATGAGCAGTTCTTC. It yields the protein CASSLAGDWKNGNEQFF.

This clonotype was counted only a few times. J is TRBJ1-2 and V is TRBV6-1, with D perhaps TRBD1 (5 bases). The CDR3 covers 12 residues. Deletions cut 6 bases from V and 7 bases from J, with 12 bases between. Germline CDR1 MNHNS, CDR2 SASEGT. The CDR3 nucleotides are TGTGCCAGCAGCCCGACAGTTGGTGGCTACACCTTC. It specifies CASSPTVGGYTF.

The sample holds a few counts of this clonotype. The chain couples TRBV2 to TRBJ2-5; a possible D gene is TRBD2 (5 bases). This CDR3 is 14 amino acids long. V shed 2 bases and J shed 1 base, with 8 bases lying between them. Germline lookup yields CDR1 SNHLY and CDR2 FYNNEI. The chain's CDR3 is CASSEWSGQETQYF. CDR3 sequence (DNA): TGTGCCAGCAGTGAATGGAGCGGCCAAGAGACCCAGTACTTC.

There are many counts of this clonotype. The chain links TRBV7-9 to TRBJ2-2, with unresolved D. V dropped 1 base and J dropped 4 bases, with 7 bases sitting between them. Germline CDR1 is SEHNR and CDR2 is FQNEAQ (reference sequence). The CDR3 length is 14 residues. CDR3 region: CASSLVGFTGELFF. The CDR3 DNA sequence: TGTGCCAGCAGCTTAGTTGGGTTCACCGGGGAGCTGTTTTTT.

This clonotype was seen many times. The genes are TRBV20-1 and TRBJ2-5, with 8 bases lining up with TRBD2. Trimming cost V 6 bases and J 4 bases; bases outside gene matches: 4. The CDR3 has 12 residues. Germline CDR1 reads DFQATT; CDR2 reads SNEGSKA (reference sequence). In nucleotides, the CDR3 is TGCAGTGCAACCCTAGCGGGAGAGACCCAGTACTTC. Protein sequence: CSATLAGETQYF.

This clonotype was picked up many times. The chain has TRBV29-1 and TRBJ2-2; D not certain. Trimming stripped 4 bases from V and 5 bases from J, with 5 bases between. CDR1 is SQVTM, CDR2 ANQGSEA, per germline. CDR3 length: 11 residues. The DNA of the CDR3 is TGCAGCGTTGTCTTAACCGGGGAGCTGTTTTTT. This translates into CSVVLTGELFF.

This clonotype was seen more than once but under ten times. Germline is not matched at one junction end, which may reflect a read error. The chain carries TRBV7-7 and TRBJ2-2; 10 bases are shared with TRBD1. Germline-derived CDR1 and CDR2 are SSHAT and FNYEAQ (reference sequence). This CDR3 spans 17 amino acids. CDR3 sequence reads: CASSDPMGTGATGELFF. The CDR3, as DNA: TGTGCTAGCAGCGACCCCATGGGGACAGGGGCCACCGGGGAGCTGTTTTTT.